The clone carrying this TCR beta chain was counted only a few times. Additional DNA sequences in this sample encode the identical CDR3. This sample was taken from a study of beta chain features in type 1 diabetes. Trimming removed 2 bases from V and 6 bases from J, with 8 bases in between. CDR1 is SGHTA and CDR2 is FQGNSA in the germline V gene. The CDR3 has 13 residues. Since all of the isolated RNA was reverse transcribed, expressed TCRB transcripts were what got sequenced. The assay was immunoSEQ multiplex PCR, and TCRdb's table has in-frame clones only and misses some. This sample has under 450,000 clones; roughly 13% occur once, and the top ten carry 0.035% to 0.045%.

The clonotype originates from a man in his thirties or forties in good health. Source material: naive CD4+ T cells from blood. The chain joins TRBV7-2 to TRBJ2-1, with TRBD1 as a possible D gene (6 bases). The CDR3 region has the DNA TGTGCCAGCAGCTTACGAGGGGGCAATGAGCAGTTCTTC. Protein: CASSLRGGNEQFF. The variable domain in full, with the rest retrieved from reference TRBV7-2 and TRBJ2-1, is GAGVSQSPSNKVTEKGKDVELRCDPISGHTALYWYRQSLGQGLEFLIYFQGNSAPDKSGLPSDRFSAERTGGSVSTLTIQRTQQEDSAVYLCASSLRGGNEQFFGPGTRLTVL.